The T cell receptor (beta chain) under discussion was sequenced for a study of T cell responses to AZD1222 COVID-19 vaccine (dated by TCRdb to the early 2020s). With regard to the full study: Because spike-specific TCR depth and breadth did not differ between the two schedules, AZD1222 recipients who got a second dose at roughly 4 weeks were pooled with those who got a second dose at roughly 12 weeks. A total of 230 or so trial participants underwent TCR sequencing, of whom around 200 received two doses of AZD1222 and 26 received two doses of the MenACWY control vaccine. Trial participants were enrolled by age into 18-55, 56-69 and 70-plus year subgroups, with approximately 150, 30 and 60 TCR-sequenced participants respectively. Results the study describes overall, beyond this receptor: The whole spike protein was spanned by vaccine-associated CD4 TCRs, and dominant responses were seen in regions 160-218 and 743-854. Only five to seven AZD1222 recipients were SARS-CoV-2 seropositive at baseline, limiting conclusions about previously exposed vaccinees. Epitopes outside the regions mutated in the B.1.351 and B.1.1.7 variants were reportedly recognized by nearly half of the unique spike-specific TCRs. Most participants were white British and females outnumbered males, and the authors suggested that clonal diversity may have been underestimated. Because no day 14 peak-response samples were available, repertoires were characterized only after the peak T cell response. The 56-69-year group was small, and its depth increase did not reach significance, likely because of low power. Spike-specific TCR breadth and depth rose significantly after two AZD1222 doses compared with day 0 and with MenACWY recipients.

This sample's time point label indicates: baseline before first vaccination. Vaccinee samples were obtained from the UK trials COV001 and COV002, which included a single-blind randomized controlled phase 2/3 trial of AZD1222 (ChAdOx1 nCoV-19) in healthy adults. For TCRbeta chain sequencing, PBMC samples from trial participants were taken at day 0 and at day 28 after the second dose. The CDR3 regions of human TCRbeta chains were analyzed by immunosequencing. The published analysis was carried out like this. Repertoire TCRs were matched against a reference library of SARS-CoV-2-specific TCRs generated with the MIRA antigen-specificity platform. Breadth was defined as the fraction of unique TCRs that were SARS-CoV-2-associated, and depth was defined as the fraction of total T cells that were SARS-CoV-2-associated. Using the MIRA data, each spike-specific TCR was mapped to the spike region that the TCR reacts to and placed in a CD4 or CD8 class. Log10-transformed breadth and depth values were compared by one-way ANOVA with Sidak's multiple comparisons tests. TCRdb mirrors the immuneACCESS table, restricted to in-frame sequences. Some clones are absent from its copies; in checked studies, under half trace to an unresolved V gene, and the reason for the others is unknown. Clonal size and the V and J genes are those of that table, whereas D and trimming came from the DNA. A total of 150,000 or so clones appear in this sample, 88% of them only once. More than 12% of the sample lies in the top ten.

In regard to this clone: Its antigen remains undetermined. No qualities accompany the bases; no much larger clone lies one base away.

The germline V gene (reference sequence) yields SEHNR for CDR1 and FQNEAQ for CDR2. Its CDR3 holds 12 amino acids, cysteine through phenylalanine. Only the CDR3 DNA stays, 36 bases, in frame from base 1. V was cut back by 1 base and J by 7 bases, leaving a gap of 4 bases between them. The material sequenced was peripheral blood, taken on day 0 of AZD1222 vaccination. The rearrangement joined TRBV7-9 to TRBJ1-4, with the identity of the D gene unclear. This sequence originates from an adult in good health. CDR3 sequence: CASSLGAEKLFF. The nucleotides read TGTGCCAGCAGCTTAGGAGCTGAAAAACTGTTTTTT.